One T cell receptor (beta chain) is described in this entry. V gave up 5 bases and J gave up 2 bases; unmatched junction bases: 7. This CDR3 comprises 14 residues. Germline V CDR1 and CDR2: SQVTM, ANQGSEA. This specimen comes from a study of blood T cell repertoires in COVID-19. Across the whole study: Sites across the United States, Italy and Spain contributed samples from acute and convalescent COVID-19. The cDNA or gDNA used as material had been derived from T cells, B-cell-depleted T cells, or PBMCs.

Authors' data handling: Estimation of nucleated cell counts was performed using reference gene primer amplification. This table comes from immunoSEQ multiplex PCR, and its TCRdb copy is limited to in-frame clones, with some not included. That table is the source of V, J and clone size, and D and trimming were worked out from the DNA. The table shows 70,000 to 95,000 clones, with around 80% occurring only once. The source material was peripheral blood. The chain recombines TRBV29-1 with TRBJ2-5; 8 bases fit TRBD2. This sequence originates from a human donor in a cohort sampled during active COVID-19. Here the CDR3 reads CSVRAGAGQETQYF. CDR3 nucleotides: TGCAGCGTTCGAGCGGGGGCTGGGCAAGAGACCCAGTACTTC.